The 29 T cell receptor beta chains listed next were all sequenced from one sample in a study of T cell repertoires in cytomegalovirus infection. Their antigens remain unidentified. TCRdb passed the reads through MiXCR, listing each CDR3 protein once. The data contain tens of thousands of distinct CDR3 sequences, approximately 22% of them seen just once; the ten biggest clones take up 18%. The sequenced sample consisted of PBMCs, sequenced either directly or after in vitro stimulation (not recorded which). The receptors come from a human donor in good health (CMV status not recorded). Some clones in this sample may be carry-over from other donors' samples.

This clonotype was counted many times. This chain connects TRBV7-2 to TRBJ2-3; 8 nucleotides agree with TRBD1. The CDR3 has 14 amino acids. Looked up from germline, CDR1 is SGHTA and CDR2 is FQGNSA. The V gene end was trimmed by 4 bases and the J gene end by 4 bases; junction bases not matched to a gene: 4. CDR3 sequence: CASSYDRGADTQYF. In DNA, the CDR3 is TGTGCCAGCAGCTACGACAGGGGCGCAGATACGCAGTATTTT.

This clonotype turned up a few times. This chain joins TRBV12-3 or TRBV12-4 and TRBJ2-1; D is perhaps TRBD2 (5 bases). CDR3 length equals 14 residues. V was trimmed by 4 bases and J by 5 bases, leaving 12 bases between them. The CDR3 DNA reads TGTGCCAGCAGTTGGGAACTAGTCAACAATGAGCAGTTCTTC. Its translation is CASSWELVNNEQFF.

This clonotype has ten or more counts. The chain employs TRBV12-3 or TRBV12-4 and TRBJ2-3, with 9 bases that match TRBD1. The CDR3 is made up of 15 amino acids. The junction had 9 bases not matched to a gene; V was cut back by 6 bases and J by 5 bases. The CDR3 nucleotides read TGTGCCAGCAGCAGGGGACAGGGATCGGTAGATACGCAGTATTTT. Protein product: CASSRGQGSVDTQYF.

This clonotype has more than one count but fewer than ten. The V call is TRBV19, the J call TRBJ2-1; 9 nucleotides line up with TRBD1. This CDR3 contains 13 residues. The J segment lost 7 bases and the V segment lost 7 bases, leaving 5 bases of the junction unmatched. CDR1 and CDR2 (germline): LNHDA, SQIVND (reference sequence). The chain's CDR3 is CASMRDRANEQFF. CDR3 DNA: TGTGCCAGTATGCGGGACAGGGCGAATGAGCAGTTCTTC.

V and J are TRBV6-2 or TRBV6-3 and TRBJ1-1; 9 bases map to TRBD1. Germline lookup yields CDR1 MNHEY and CDR2 SVGEGT. The CDR3 contains 16 residues. Trimming removed 3 bases from V and 5 bases from J; junction bases left unmatched: 10. The CDR3 spells CASSYNPGQGRTEAFF. The CDR3 region has the DNA TGTGCCAGCAGTTATAACCCCGGACAGGGGAGGACTGAAGCTTTCTTT.

The sample holds a few counts of this clonotype. V usage is TRBV4-1 and J usage is TRBJ2-7; D is undetermined. Trimming removed 1 base from V and 2 bases from J, with 9 bases in between. Germline V lookup: CDR1 MGHRA, CDR2 YSYEKL. CDR3 length: 14 amino acids. The CDR3 sequence: CASSQVARTYEQYF. DNA of the CDR3: TGCGCCAGCAGCCAAGTCGCGCGGACCTACGAGCAGTACTTC.

This clonotype was counted only a few times. The chain joins TRBV7-2 to TRBJ2-5; 7 bases agree with TRBD2. Per germline, CDR1 SGHTA and CDR2 FQGNSA. The CDR3 covers 15 residues. V dropped 6 bases and J dropped 5; count of bases not matched to a gene: 12. The CDR3: CASSQGGLEHETQYF. The CDR3 DNA reads TGTGCCAGCAGTCAGGGAGGACTAGAGCATGAGACCCAGTACTTC.

This clonotype was seen at least ten times. V usage is TRBV7-9 and J usage is TRBJ2-1; a weak D match, TRBD1 (6 bases). This CDR3 has 12 amino acids. Germline V gives CDR1 SEHNR, CDR2 FQNEAQ (reference sequence). The ends were cut back, 4 bases at V and 8 bases at J, with 9 bases in the middle. In DNA, the CDR3 is TGTGCCAGCAGCTACTACAGGGATGAGCAGTTCTTC. It translates to CASSYYRDEQFF.

This clonotype has a count of ten or more. The chain is built from TRBV12-3 or TRBV12-4 and TRBJ2-1; D remains unclear. The CDR3 runs to 14 residues. The V end lost 5 bases, the J end lost 2 bases, and 10 bases lay between the germline ends. CDR3 DNA: TGTGCCAGCAGTGTCACCGAACCCTACAATGAGCAGTTCTTC. It translates to CASSVTEPYNEQFF.

This clonotype was detected only a few times. The V and J genes are TRBV5-1 and TRBJ2-5, with TRBD2 matching 10 bases. This CDR3 is built from 15 residues. With V trimmed by 0 bases and J by 5 bases, 4 bases remained unmatched. Per germline, CDR1 SGHRS and CDR2 YFSETQ. In nucleotides, the CDR3 is TGCGCCAGCAGCTTGGTCCGACTAGCGGGTGAGACCCAGTACTTC. This translates into CASSLVRLAGETQYF.

The chain couples TRBV7-2 to TRBJ1-1, with D hard to call. The germline gives CDR1 SGHTA, CDR2 FQGNSA. The CDR3 has 14 amino acids. V was cut by 1 base and J by 11 bases, with 17 bases left in between. CDR3 region: CASSLGSELGSAFF. The CDR3 DNA is TGTGCCAGCAGCTTAGGATCGGAACTGGGGAGTGCTTTCTTT.

This clonotype is large in the sample. The rearrangement links TRBV5-4 to TRBJ2-5; D not resolved. Trimming stripped 1 base from V and 2 bases from J, with 6 bases between. The CDR3 runs 13 residues. The V gene's germline CDR1 is SGHNT and CDR2 YYREEE (reference sequence). The CDR3 region has the DNA TGTGCCAGCAGCTTGTACAGTCAAGAGACCCAGTACTTC. Translation gives CASSLYSQETQYF.

This clonotype has more than one count but fewer than ten. The V and J genes are TRBV20-1 and TRBJ2-1; 8 nucleotides line up with TRBD2. This CDR3 contains 15 residues. Germline V gene lookup returns CDR1 DFQATT and CDR2 SNEGSKA (reference sequence). J lost 1 base, V lost 6 bases, and 8 bases had no gene match. CDR3 DNA: TGCAGTGCCCCCCTAGCGGGCCGTTCCTACAATGAGCAGTTCTTC. It codes for CSAPLAGRSYNEQFF.

V usage is TRBV19 and J usage is TRBJ2-1; TRBD2 agrees at 11 bases. With V trimmed by 3 bases and J by 0 bases, 22 bases remained unmatched. The CDR3 has 23 amino acids. Germline values: CDR1 LNHDA, CDR2 SQIVND (reference sequence). The CDR3 coding sequence is TGTGCCAGTAGTATCCTACCCTCTCGGTTTGGGCTAGCGGGAGGAAGCTCCTACAATGAGCAGTTCTTC. Translation: CASSILPSRFGLAGGSSYNEQFF.

This clonotype showed up just a few times. This CDR3 is CASNPGGRRENTEAFF. CDR3 nucleotides: TGTGCCAGCAACCCAGGGGGACGGAGAGAGAACACTGAAGCTTTCTTT. The rearrangement uses TRBV12-3 or TRBV12-4 and TRBJ1-1; the match to TRBD1 covers 7 bases. V shed 7 bases, J shed 1 base, and the junction held 12 bases outside the gene matches. This CDR3 contains 16 residues.

This clonotype appeared a few times. This sequence joins TRBV6-2 or TRBV6-3 and TRBJ2-3, with D possibly being TRBD1 (5 bases). V was clipped by 0 bases and J by 1 base, with 11 bases between them. Germline lookup yields CDR1 MNHEY and CDR2 SVGEGT. CDR3 length: 16 residues. In DNA, the CDR3 is TGTGCCAGCAGTTACTCCCTGCAGGGCCGCACAGATACGCAGTATTTT. The encoded protein is CASSYSLQGRTDTQYF.

This clonotype has more than one count but fewer than ten. The chain joins TRBV7-9 to TRBJ2-7, with a possible D match to TRBD1 (5 bases). The CDR3 has 15 amino acids. Looked up from germline, CDR1 is SEHNR and CDR2 is FQNEAQ (reference sequence). The germline V and J ends were trimmed by 5 bases and 7 bases, with 21 bases remaining between them. The CDR3 is CASSPQGGASGEQYF. The CDR3 DNA is TGTGCCAGCAGCCCACAAGGTGGGGCGAGTGGGGAGCAGTACTTC.

This clonotype was seen only a few times. The rearrangement uses TRBV6-5 and TRBJ2-5; D possibly corresponds to TRBD1 (5 bases). With 6 bases removed from V and 2 bases from J, the gap between germline ends came to 10 bases. CDR1 and CDR2 from the germline V gene are MNHEY and SVGAGI. The CDR3 contains 13 residues. CDR3 nucleotides: TGTGCCAGCAGCCAGGGTAGGCAAGAGACCCAGTACTTC. This encodes CASSQGRQETQYF.

This clonotype was detected only a few times. This chain uses TRBV6-1 with TRBJ2-1, with TRBD2 matching 7 bases. The CDR3 has 14 amino acids. With 7 bases clipped from V and 10 bases from J, the junction kept 13 bases outside the gene matches. Germline V gene sequence: CDR1 MNHNS, CDR2 SASEGT. The CDR3 loop reads CASMGGGPVGEQFF. CDR3 nucleotides: TGTGCCAGCATGGGGGGAGGGCCGGTAGGGGAGCAGTTCTTC.

This chain uses TRBV7-2 with TRBJ2-5; D is tentatively TRBD1 or TRBD2 (5 bases each). The CDR3 has 15 amino acids. V shed 5 bases and J shed 4 bases, with 17 bases lying between them. The V gene's germline CDR1 is SGHTA and CDR2 FQGNSA. The CDR3: CASSRRDLGVETQYF. CDR3 nucleotide sequence: TGTGCCAGCAGCCGTAGGGACCTCGGGGTAGAGACCCAGTACTTC.

The chain joins TRBV2 to TRBJ2-3, with D hard to call. The CDR3 is 14 residues long. Germline V gene data show CDR1 as SNHLY and CDR2 as FYNNEI. V lost 6 bases to trimming and J lost 5 bases, with 15 bases between them. In DNA form, the CDR3 reads TGTGCCAGCAGGACCACCGTACCGGGAGATACGCAGTATTTT. Translated, it gives CASRTTVPGDTQYF.

This clonotype appeared a single time. J is TRBJ2-7 and V is TRBV2, with D hard to call. CDR3 length equals 12 residues. CDR1 is SNHLY, CDR2 FYNNEI, per germline. Trimming cost V 10 bases and J 7 bases, with 17 bases left between them. In nucleotides, the CDR3 is TGTGCCATCTCCATTTCCTACGAGGAGCAGTACTTC. Translated: CAISISYEEQYF.

CDR3 bases: TGTGCCAGCAGCCAAGATCTCCTAGGCCGGGAGCAGTACTTC. Translation gives CASSQDLLGREQYF. The chain has TRBV3-1 and TRBJ2-7, with D unresolved. V lost 0 bases and J lost 7, with 13 bases in between. Germline CDR1 LGHDT, CDR2 YNNKEL (reference sequence). CDR3 length: 14 residues.

This clonotype was recorded a few times. The chain employs TRBV7-9 and TRBJ2-7, with D unresolved. There are 10 residues in the CDR3. V gave up 4 bases and J gave up 9 bases, with 7 bases separating them. Germline values: CDR1 SEHNR, CDR2 FQNEAQ (reference sequence). This chain's CDR3 is CASSSDRQYF. The CDR3 nucleotides read TGTGCCAGCAGCTCCGACCGGCAGTACTTC.

This chain links TRBV5-6 with TRBJ2-7; D remains ambiguous. The CDR3 totals 13 residues. Trimming took 0 bases from V and 3 from J, leaving 7 bases between them. CDR1 and CDR2 from the germline V gene are SGHDT and YYEEEE. The chain's CDR3 is CASSLGAVYEQYF. Here the CDR3 DNA reads TGTGCCAGCAGCTTGGGAGCCGTCTACGAGCAGTACTTC.

This clonotype was recorded many times. An end of the junction differs from the germline gene, which may be a read error. The chain combines TRBV7-2 with TRBJ1-1; D possibly corresponds to TRBD1 (6 bases). The CDR3 contains 12 residues. The germline CDR1 and CDR2 sequences are SGHTA and FQGNSA. DNA of the CDR3: TGTGCCAGCAGTCCAGGGGCATCCTCCTATCTCTTT. This encodes CASSPGASSYLF.

The V and J genes are TRBV27 and TRBJ1-2; D is unresolved. Looked up from germline, CDR1 is MNHEY and CDR2 is SMNVEV (reference sequence). V lost 4 bases and J 5 bases, leaving 11 bases between the germline ends. This CDR3 contains 13 residues. The CDR3 DNA is TGTGCCAGCAGTTGGTTTGGCGGGTATGGCTACACCTTC. Translated: CASSWFGGYGYTF.

The rearrangement links TRBV27 to TRBJ2-7, with D perhaps TRBD1 (5 bases). Germline V gene data show CDR1 as MNHEY and CDR2 as SMNVEV (reference sequence). Trimming stripped 5 bases from V and 4 bases from J, with 15 bases between. This CDR3 spans 14 amino acids. CDR3 sequence: CASSPTVVRYEQYF. Written as DNA, the CDR3 is TGTGCCAGCAGTCCGACAGTGGTTCGTTACGAGCAGTACTTC.

This clonotype was counted ten times or more. The chain uses TRBV7-2 and TRBJ2-3; perhaps TRBD1 as D (7 bases). The CDR3 length is 16 residues. Germline V lookup: CDR1 SGHTA, CDR2 FQGNSA. V shed 5 bases and J shed 4 bases, with 19 bases lying between them. The CDR3 bases are TGTGCCAGCAGCCCGTGGGGGAGGCAGGGGGCAGATACGCAGTATTTT. Its translation: CASSPWGRQGADTQYF.